A single sample gave rise to the 14 T cell receptor beta chains below, sequenced in a study of blood T cell repertoires in COVID-19. Assay: immunoSEQ multiplex PCR; the TCRdb copy retains only in-frame clones and omits some. The sample yields tens of thousands of clones, around 87% seen once. The sequenced sample consisted of peripheral blood. These receptors were obtained from a man older than 75 with acute or convalescent COVID-19.

The chain is built from TRBV2 and TRBJ2-2, with a possible D match to TRBD2 (6 bases). The germline gives CDR1 SNHLY, CDR2 FYNNEI. V was clipped by 2 bases and J by 6 bases, with 13 bases between them. The CDR3 is 15 residues long. Here the CDR3 reads CASSELGGRAGELFF. For the CDR3, the DNA is TGTGCCAGCAGTGAACTCGGGGGTAGAGCCGGGGAGCTGTTTTTT.

This clone was recorded a few times. This chain links TRBV5-5 with TRBJ1-4; 9 nucleotides line up with TRBD1. The CDR3 loop spans 14 amino acids. Losses at the gene ends were 4 bases for V and 8 bases for J; bases not matched to a gene: 6. CDR1 SGHKS and CDR2 YYEKEE come from the germline V gene (reference sequence). In nucleotides, the CDR3 is TGTGCCAGCAGCCGGGGACAGGGTGTGGAAAAACTGTTTTTT. Encoded protein: CASSRGQGVEKLFF.

The rearrangement joins TRBV11-3 to TRBJ2-1, with 12 nucleotides matching TRBD2. CDR3 length: 14 residues. The germline V gene has CDR1 SGHNT and CDR2 YENEEA. V lost 5 bases and J lost 7; bases outside the gene matches: 3. The CDR3, as DNA: TGTGCCAGCAGCACTAGCGGGGGGCCTAATGAGCAGTTCTTC. Protein product: CASSTSGGPNEQFF.

The chain employs TRBV7-9 and TRBJ2-5, with D possibly TRBD1 on 6 matching bases. Trimming removed 4 bases at V and 7 bases at J, with 13 bases between. CDR3 size: 13 residues. CDR1 and CDR2 (germline): SEHNR, FQNEAQ (reference sequence). CDR3 sequence (DNA): TGTGCCAGCAGCTCAGGGGTTGCGGGGACCCAGTACTTC. The encoded protein is CASSSGVAGTQYF.

The chain has TRBV15 and TRBJ1-2; possibly TRBD1 for D (6 bases). Germline CDR1 is LNHNV and CDR2 is YYDKDF (reference sequence). This CDR3 is 13 amino acids long. Trimming took 4 bases from V and 3 from J, leaving 9 bases between them. CDR3 DNA sequence: TGTGCCACCAGCATAGGACAGTACTATGGCTACACCTTC. Translation gives CATSIGQYYGYTF.

The rearrangement joins TRBV30 to TRBJ2-7; a possible D gene is TRBD1 (5 bases). Germline V gives CDR1 GTSNPN, CDR2 SVGIG (reference sequence). V was shortened by 3 bases and J by 2 bases, with 11 bases between the two germline ends. The CDR3 totals 13 residues. The CDR3 loop reads CAWRSPGTYEQYF. The CDR3 DNA follows: TGTGCCTGGAGAAGCCCAGGGACCTACGAGCAGTACTTC.

The chain employs TRBV5-1 and TRBJ1-1; TRBD1 agrees at 7 bases. The CDR3 has 13 amino acids. The germline gives CDR1 SGHRS, CDR2 YFSETQ. Germline trimming cut 0 bases from V and 6 bases from J; bases unmatched to any gene: 2. As DNA, the CDR3 is TGCGCCAGCAGCTTGGTTGACAGGGCTGAAGCTTTCTTT. Amino acids: CASSLVDRAEAFF.

The rearrangement uses TRBV25-1 and TRBJ2-2, with 11 nucleotides matching TRBD1. This CDR3 has 14 residues. Germline V gene sequence: CDR1 MGHDK, CDR2 SYGVNS. V shed 7 bases and J 7 bases; nucleotides not matched to a gene: 5. DNA for the CDR3: TGTGCCAGCACCGGGACAGGGGGAATCGGGGAGCTGTTTTTT. The encoded protein is CASTGTGGIGELFF.

The V gene is TRBV5-1, the J gene TRBJ2-7; 8 bases are a match to TRBD2. With 0 bases clipped from V and 2 bases from J, the junction kept 4 bases outside the gene matches. The CDR3 spans 15 residues. Germline CDR1 is SGHRS and CDR2 is YFSETQ. As DNA, the CDR3 is TGCGCCAGCAGCTTGGGGGTAGCGGGGCCCTACGAGCAGTACTTC. It codes for CASSLGVAGPYEQYF.

The gene calls are TRBV6-1 and TRBJ1-5, with D hard to call. The CDR3 runs to 16 residues. Trimming took off 1 base at V and 7 bases at J, with 17 bases between the two ends. From germline, CDR1 is MNHNS and CDR2 SASEGT. The CDR3 protein is CASSEELLNRIQPQHF. CDR3 bases: TGTGCCAGCAGTGAAGAACTCTTAAACCGTATACAGCCCCAGCATTTT.

CDR3 DNA sequence: TGTGCCAGCAGCACACAGGGGAAATACAATCAGCCCCAGCATTTT. Encoded protein: CASSTQGKYNQPQHF. The chain has TRBV7-2 and TRBJ1-5, with 7 bases lining up with TRBD1. Looked up from germline, CDR1 is SGHTA and CDR2 is FQGNSA. The CDR3 length is 15 residues. Unmatched junction bases numbered 7, after V lost 5 bases and J lost 3 bases. Supplemented by reference TRBV7-2 and TRBJ1-5, the full variable domain reads GAGVSQSPSNKVTEKGKDVELRCDPISGHTALYWYRQSLGQGLEFLIYFQGNSAPDKSGLPSDRFSAERTGGSVSTLTIQRTQQEDSAVYLCASSTQGKYNQPQHFGDGTRLSIL.

The V and J genes are TRBV3-1 (or the pseudogene TRBV3-2) and TRBJ2-2; D may be TRBD2 (6 bases). Germline CDR1 and CDR2: LGHDT and YNNKEL (reference sequence). Trimming stripped 1 base from V and 0 bases from J, with 9 bases between. This CDR3 comprises 16 residues. The CDR3 sequence is CASSQGWGANTGELFF. CDR3 DNA sequence: TGTGCCAGCAGCCAAGGTTGGGGGGCGAACACCGGGGAGCTGTTTTTT.

This chain joins TRBV10-3 and TRBJ1-6; 10 nucleotides match TRBD1. CDR3 length: 13 residues. Germline CDR1 reads ENHRY; CDR2 reads SYGVKD. Losses at the gene ends were 10 bases for V and 6 bases for J; bases not matched to a gene: 3. The CDR3 region is CATRDRGNSPLHF. The CDR3, as DNA: TGTGCCACCCGGGACAGGGGTAATTCACCCCTCCACTTT.

The gene calls are TRBV6-1 and TRBJ2-1; no firm D call. CDR1 and CDR2 from the germline V gene are MNHNS and SASEGT. The V end was cut by 3 bases, the J end by 0 bases, with 12 bases between. The CDR3 contains 16 residues. CDR3 in DNA: TGTGCCAGCAGTGAGAGCCAGGCTGTCTCCTACAATGAGCAGTTCTTC. Its protein is CASSESQAVSYNEQFF.